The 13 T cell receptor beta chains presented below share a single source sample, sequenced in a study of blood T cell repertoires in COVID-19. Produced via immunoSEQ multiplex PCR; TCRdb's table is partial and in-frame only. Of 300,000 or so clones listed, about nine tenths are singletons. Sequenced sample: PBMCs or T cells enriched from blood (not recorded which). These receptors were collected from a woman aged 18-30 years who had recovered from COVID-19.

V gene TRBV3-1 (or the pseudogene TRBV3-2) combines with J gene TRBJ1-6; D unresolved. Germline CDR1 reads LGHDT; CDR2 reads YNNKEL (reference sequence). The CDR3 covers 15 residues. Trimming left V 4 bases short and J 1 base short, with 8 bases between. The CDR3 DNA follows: TGTGCCAGCAGCCTAATGTCTTCCTATAATTCACCCCTCCACTTT. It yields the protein CASSLMSSYNSPLHF.

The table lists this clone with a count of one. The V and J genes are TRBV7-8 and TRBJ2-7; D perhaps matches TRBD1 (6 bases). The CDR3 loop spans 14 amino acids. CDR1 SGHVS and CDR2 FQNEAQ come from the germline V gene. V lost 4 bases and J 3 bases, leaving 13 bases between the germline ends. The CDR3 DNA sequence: TGTGCCAGCAGCTGGAAGGGGGTAATCTACGAGCAGTACTTC. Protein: CASSWKGVIYEQYF.

For the CDR3, the DNA is TGTGCCAGCGCCGCGGGCGGGGGTAATGAAAAACTGTTTTTT. Protein product: CASAAGGGNEKLFF. The genes are TRBV27 and TRBJ1-4; possibly TRBD1 for D (5 bases). Trimming shortened V by 8 bases and J by 4 bases, and 14 bases separated the two germline ends. Germline-derived CDR1 and CDR2 are MNHEY and SMNVEV (reference sequence). The CDR3 sequence is 14 residues long.

The CDR3 protein is CASSLRGSGNTIYF. As DNA, the CDR3 is TGTGCCAGCAGCTTACGCGGCTCTGGAAACACCATATATTTT. The rearrangement uses TRBV5-5 and TRBJ1-3; no firm D call. Trimming pared 2 bases from V and 0 bases from J, leaving 6 bases between. The germline V gene encodes CDR1 SGHKS and CDR2 YYEKEE (reference sequence). This CDR3 comprises 14 residues.

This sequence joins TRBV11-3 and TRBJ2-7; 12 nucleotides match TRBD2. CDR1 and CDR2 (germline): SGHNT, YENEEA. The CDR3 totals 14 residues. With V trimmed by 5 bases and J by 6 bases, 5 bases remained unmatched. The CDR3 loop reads CASSPSGGAREQYF. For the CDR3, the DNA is TGTGCCAGCAGCCCTAGCGGGGGGGCACGCGAGCAGTACTTC.

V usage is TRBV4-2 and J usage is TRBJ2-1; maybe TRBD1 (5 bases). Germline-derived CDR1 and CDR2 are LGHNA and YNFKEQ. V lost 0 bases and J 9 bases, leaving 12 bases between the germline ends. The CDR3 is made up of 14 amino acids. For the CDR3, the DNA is TGTGCCAGCAGCCAAGATATGACAGTGGGTGAGCAGTTCTTC. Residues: CASSQDMTVGEQFF.

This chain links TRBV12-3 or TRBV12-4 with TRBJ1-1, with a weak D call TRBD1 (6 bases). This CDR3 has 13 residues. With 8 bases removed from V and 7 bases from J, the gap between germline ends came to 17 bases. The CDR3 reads CASLVGGHLEAFF. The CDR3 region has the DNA TGTGCCAGCCTAGTCGGGGGGCACCTTGAAGCTTTCTTT.

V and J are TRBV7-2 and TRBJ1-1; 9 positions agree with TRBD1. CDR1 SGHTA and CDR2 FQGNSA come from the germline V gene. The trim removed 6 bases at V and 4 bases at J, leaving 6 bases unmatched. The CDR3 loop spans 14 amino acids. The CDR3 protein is CASRGQGGGTEAFF. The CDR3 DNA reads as TGTGCCAGCAGGGGACAGGGTGGAGGCACTGAAGCTTTCTTT.

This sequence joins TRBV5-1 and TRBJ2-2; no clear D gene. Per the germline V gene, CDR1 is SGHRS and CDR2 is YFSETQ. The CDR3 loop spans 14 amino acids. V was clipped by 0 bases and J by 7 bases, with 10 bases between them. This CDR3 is CASSLGVVSGELFF. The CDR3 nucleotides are TGCGCCAGCAGCTTGGGAGTGGTGAGCGGGGAGCTGTTTTTT.

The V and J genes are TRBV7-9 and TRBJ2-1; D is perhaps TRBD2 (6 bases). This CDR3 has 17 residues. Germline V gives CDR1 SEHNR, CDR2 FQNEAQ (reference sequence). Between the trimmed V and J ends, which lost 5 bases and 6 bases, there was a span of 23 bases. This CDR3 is CASSLRPGERKVNEQFF. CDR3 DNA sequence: TGTGCCAGCAGCCTCCGCCCGGGGGAGCGGAAGGTCAATGAGCAGTTCTTC. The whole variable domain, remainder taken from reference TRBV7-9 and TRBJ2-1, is DTGVSQNPRHKITKRGQNVTFRCDPISEHNRLYWYRQTLGQGPEFLTYFQNEAQLEKSRLLSDRFSAERPKGSFSTLEIQRTEQGDSAMYLCASSLRPGERKVNEQFFGPGTRLTVL.

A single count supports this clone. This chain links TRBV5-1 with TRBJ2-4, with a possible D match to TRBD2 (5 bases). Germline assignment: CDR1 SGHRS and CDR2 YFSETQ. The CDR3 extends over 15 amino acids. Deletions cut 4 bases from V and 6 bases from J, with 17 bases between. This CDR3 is CASSAYSGVGNIQYF. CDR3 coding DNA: TGCGCCAGCAGCGCTTACTCCGGGGTGGGAAACATTCAGTACTTC. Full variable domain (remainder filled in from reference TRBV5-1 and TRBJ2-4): KAGVTQTPRYLIKTRGQQVTLSCSPISGHRSVSWYQQTPGQGLQFLFEYFSETQRNKGNFPGRFSGRQFSNSRSEMNVSTLELGDSALYLCASSAYSGVGNIQYFGAGTRLSVL.

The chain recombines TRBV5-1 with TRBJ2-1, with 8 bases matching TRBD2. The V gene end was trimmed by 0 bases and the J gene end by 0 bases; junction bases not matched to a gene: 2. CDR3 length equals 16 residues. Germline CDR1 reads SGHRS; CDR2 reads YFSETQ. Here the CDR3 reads CASSLVAGPSYNEQFF. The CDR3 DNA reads TGCGCCAGCAGCTTGGTAGCGGGGCCCTCCTACAATGAGCAGTTCTTC.

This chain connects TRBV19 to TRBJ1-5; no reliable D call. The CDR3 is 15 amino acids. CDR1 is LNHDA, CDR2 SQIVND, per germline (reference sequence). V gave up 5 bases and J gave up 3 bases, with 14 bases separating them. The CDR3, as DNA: TGTGCCAGTAGTCGGGTTCCCCTCTACAATCAGCCCCAGCATTTT. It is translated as CASSRVPLYNQPQHF.